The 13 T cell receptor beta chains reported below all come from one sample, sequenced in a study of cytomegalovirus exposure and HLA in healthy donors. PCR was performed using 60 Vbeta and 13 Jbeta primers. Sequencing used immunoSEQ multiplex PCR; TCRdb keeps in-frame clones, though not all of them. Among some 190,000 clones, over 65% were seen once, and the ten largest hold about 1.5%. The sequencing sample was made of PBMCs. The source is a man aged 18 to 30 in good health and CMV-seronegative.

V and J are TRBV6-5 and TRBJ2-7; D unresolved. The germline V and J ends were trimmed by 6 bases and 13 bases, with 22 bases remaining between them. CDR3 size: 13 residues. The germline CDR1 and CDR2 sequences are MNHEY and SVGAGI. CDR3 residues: CASSSGSQNRRYF. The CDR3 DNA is TGTGCCAGCAGCTCCGGGTCCCAGAACCGGCGATACTTC.

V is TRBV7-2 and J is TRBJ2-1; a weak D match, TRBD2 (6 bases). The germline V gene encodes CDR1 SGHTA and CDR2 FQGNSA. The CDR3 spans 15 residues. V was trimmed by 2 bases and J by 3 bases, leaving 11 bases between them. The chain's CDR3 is CASSLQLAGYNEQFF. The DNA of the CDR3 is TGTGCCAGCAGCTTACAACTAGCTGGCTACAATGAGCAGTTCTTC.

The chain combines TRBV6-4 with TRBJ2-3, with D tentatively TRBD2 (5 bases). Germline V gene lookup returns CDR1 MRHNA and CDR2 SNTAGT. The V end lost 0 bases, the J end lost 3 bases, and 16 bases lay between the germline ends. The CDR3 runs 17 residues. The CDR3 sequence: CASSDSAGGLGTDTQYF. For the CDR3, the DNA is TGTGCCAGCAGTGACTCCGCGGGCGGGCTGGGGACAGATACGCAGTATTTT.

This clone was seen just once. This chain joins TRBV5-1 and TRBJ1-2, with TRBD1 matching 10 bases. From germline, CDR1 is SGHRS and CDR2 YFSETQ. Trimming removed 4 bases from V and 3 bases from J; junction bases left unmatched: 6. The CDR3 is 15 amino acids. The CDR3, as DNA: TGCGCCAGCAGCCCGCGACAGGGGGCGGACTATGGCTACACCTTC. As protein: CASSPRQGADYGYTF. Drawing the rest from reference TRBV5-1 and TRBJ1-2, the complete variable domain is KAGVTQTPRYLIKTRGQQVTLSCSPISGHRSVSWYQQTPGQGLQFLFEYFSETQRNKGNFPGRFSGRQFSNSRSEMNVSTLELGDSALYLCASSPRQGADYGYTFGSGTRLTVV.

The chain's CDR3 is CASIAQGLDNEQFF. The CDR3 bases are TGTGCCAGCATCGCACAGGGGCTCGACAATGAGCAGTTCTTC. The V call is TRBV2, the J call TRBJ2-1; 7 bases are shared with TRBD1. Germline V gene sequence: CDR1 SNHLY, CDR2 FYNNEI. The CDR3 length is 14 residues. Germline trimming cut 7 bases from V and 5 bases from J; bases unmatched to any gene: 8.

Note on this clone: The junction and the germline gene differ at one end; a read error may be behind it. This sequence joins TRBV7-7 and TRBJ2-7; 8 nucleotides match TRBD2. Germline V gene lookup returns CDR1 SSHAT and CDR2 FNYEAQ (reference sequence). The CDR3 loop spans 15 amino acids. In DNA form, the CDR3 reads TGTGCTAGCAGCCAATCGGGAGGGCCCGGGGATGAGCAGTACTTC. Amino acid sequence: CASSQSGGPGDEQYF.

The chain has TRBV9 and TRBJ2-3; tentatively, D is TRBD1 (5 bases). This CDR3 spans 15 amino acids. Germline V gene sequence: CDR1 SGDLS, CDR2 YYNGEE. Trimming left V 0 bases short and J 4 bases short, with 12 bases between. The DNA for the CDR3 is TGTGCCAGCAGCGTAGGGGGCATCTTCGCAGATACGCAGTATTTT. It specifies CASSVGGIFADTQYF.

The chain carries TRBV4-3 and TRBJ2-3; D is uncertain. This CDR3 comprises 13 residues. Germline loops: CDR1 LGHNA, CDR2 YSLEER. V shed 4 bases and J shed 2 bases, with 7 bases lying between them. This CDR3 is CASSPWPTDTQYF. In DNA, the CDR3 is TGCGCCAGCAGCCCATGGCCCACAGATACGCAGTATTTT.

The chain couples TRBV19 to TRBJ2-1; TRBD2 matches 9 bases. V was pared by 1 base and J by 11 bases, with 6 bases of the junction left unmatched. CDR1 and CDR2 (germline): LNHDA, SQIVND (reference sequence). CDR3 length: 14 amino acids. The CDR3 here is CASSIGISGGQQFF. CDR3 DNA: TGTGCCAGTAGTATAGGTATTAGCGGGGGACAGCAGTTCTTC. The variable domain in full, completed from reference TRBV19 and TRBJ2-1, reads DGGITQSPKYLFRKEGQNVTLSCEQNLNHDAMYWYRQDPGQGLRLIYYSQIVNDFQKGDIAEGYSVSREKKESFPLTVTSAQKNPTAFYLCASSIGISGGQQFFGPGTRLTVL.

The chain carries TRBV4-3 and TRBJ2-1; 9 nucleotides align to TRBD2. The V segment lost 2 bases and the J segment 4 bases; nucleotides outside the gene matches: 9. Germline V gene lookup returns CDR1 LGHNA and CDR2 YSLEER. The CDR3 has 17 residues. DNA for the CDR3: TGCGCCAGCAGCCAATGGAGGAGCGGGAGGCGGTACAATGAGCAGTTCTTC. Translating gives CASSQWRSGRRYNEQFF.

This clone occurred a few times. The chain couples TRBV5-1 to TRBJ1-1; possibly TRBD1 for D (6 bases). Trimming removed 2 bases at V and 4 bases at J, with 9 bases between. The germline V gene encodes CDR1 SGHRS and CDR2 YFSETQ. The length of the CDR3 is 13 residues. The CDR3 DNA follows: TGCGCCAGCAGCTTTGAAGGGGGCACTGAAGCTTTCTTT. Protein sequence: CASSFEGGTEAFF.

CDR3 nucleotide sequence: TGCGCCAGCAGCTTCTACGGGGGGACCACAGATACGCAGTATTTT. Translation: CASSFYGGTTDTQYF. This chain links TRBV5-1 with TRBJ2-3; 7 bases align to TRBD2. The CDR3 runs 15 residues. Germline loops: CDR1 SGHRS, CDR2 YFSETQ. Losses at the gene ends were 2 bases for V and 2 bases for J; bases not matched to a gene: 5.

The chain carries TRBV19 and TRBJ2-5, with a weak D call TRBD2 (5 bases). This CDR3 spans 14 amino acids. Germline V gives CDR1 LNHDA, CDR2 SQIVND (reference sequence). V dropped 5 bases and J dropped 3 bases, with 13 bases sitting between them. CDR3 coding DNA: TGTGCCAGTAGTTTGATCGGGGAAAAAGAGACCCAGTACTTC. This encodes CASSLIGEKETQYF.